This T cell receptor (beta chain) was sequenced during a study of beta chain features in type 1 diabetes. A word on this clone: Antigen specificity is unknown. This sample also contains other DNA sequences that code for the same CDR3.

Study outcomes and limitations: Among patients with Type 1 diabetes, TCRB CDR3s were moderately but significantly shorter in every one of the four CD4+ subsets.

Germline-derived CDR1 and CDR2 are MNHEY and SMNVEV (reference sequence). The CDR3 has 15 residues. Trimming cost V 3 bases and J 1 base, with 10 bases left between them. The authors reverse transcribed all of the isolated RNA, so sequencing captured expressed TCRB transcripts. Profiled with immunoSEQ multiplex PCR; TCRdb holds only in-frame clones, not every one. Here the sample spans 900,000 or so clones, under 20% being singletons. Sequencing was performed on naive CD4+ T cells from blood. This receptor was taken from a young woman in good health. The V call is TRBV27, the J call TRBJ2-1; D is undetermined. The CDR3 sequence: CASSLTSTSYNEQFF. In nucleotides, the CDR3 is TGTGCCAGCAGTTTGACCTCCACGTCCTACAATGAGCAGTTCTTC.